This T cell receptor (beta chain) emerged from a study of cytomegalovirus exposure and HLA in healthy donors. Study outcomes and limitations: An observed cluster of highly shared sequence variants was recorded as a likely sequencing artifact. Many donors carried some public TCRs, although rarity characterized most TCR sequences. In a later analysis, parvovirus B19, influenza, CMV and Epstein-Barr virus appeared linked to several top co-occurrence clusters.

With regard to this clone: What it recognizes is unknown.

The PCR employed 60 Vbeta primers together with 13 Jbeta primers. The repertoire was sequenced with immunoSEQ multiplex PCR; TCRdb's copy has only in-frame clones and lacks some. The sample includes under 200,000 clones, approximately 81% of them seen just once. Germline V gene sequence: CDR1 LNHNV, CDR2 YYDKDF (reference sequence). V was clipped by 3 bases and J by 9 bases; unmatched bases: 12. The CDR3 is 16 amino acids. The material sequenced was PBMCs. The clonotype comes from a woman between 50 and 59 years old in good health and CMV-seronegative. J is TRBJ2-7 and V is TRBV15, with TRBD2 identical over 12 bases. CDR3 in DNA: TGTGCCACCAGCAGCAGTAGACTAGCGGGGGAAACAATGCAGTACTTC. It specifies CATSSSRLAGETMQYF. Supplemented by reference TRBV15 and TRBJ2-7, the full variable domain reads DAMVIQNPRYQVTQFGKPVTLSCSQTLNHNVMYWYQQKSSQAPKLLFHYYDKDFNNEADTPDNFQSRRPNTSFCFLDIRSPGLGDTAMYLCATSSSRLAGETMQYFGPGTRLTVT.